A selection of T cell receptor beta chains follows, all from one sample in a study of blood T cell repertoires in COVID-19. The method was immunoSEQ multiplex PCR; TCRdb's version includes in-frame clones alone and lacks a portion of them. Here the sample spans about 180,000 clones, nearly 90% being singletons. The sequencing sample was made of peripheral blood. These receptors all stem from a man between 18 and 29 years old who had recovered from COVID-19. The CDR3 runs from the conserved cysteine through the conserved F or W. A D gene is named only where the DNA matches it firmly. Clone size, where shown, is once, few, many, or a class for clones that have expanded.

>NA|TRBJ2-1|TRBV5-1|TRBD2
CASSSSSGSYNEQFF
TGCGCCAGCAGCTCTTCTAGCGGGAGCTACAATGAGCAGTTCTTC
>NA|TRBJ1-6|TRBV7-9|NA
CALDREYNSPLHF
TGTGCCCTCGACCGGGAGTATAATTCACCCCTCCACTTT
>NA|TRBJ1-6|TRBV19|TRBD1
CATSDRRDSPLHF
TGTGCCACCTCGGACAGGAGGGATTCACCCCTCCACTTT
>NA|TRBJ2-1|TRBV20-1|TRBD2
CSASRLAGGMLFF
TGCAGTGCTAGTCGGCTAGCGGGAGGGATGTTGTTCTTC
>NA|TRBJ2-1|TRBV18|TRBD2
CASSSNTSAEQFF
TGTGCCAGCTCATCCAATACTAGCGCTGAGCAGTTCTTC
>NA|TRBJ2-5|TRBV7-9|NA
CASSLVSGTSPAQETQYF
TGTGCCAGCAGCTTAGTGTCCGGGACTTCCCCAGCCCAAGAGACCCAGTACTTC
>NA|TRBJ2-1|TRBV2|TRBD2
CASMTSGSQYNEQFF
TGTGCCAGTATGACTAGCGGGAGCCAGTACAATGAGCAGTTCTTC
>NA|TRBJ1-5|TRBV6-2/TRBV6-3|TRBD1
CASSSNEGANQPQHF
TGTGCCAGCAGTTCTAACGAGGGGGCGAATCAGCCCCAGCATTTT
>NA|TRBJ2-7|TRBV7-2|TRBD1
CASTNLGGGTGVSYEQYF
TGTGCCAGCACAAATTTAGGCGGGGGGACAGGGGTCTCCTACGAGCAGTACTTC
>NA|TRBJ1-1|TRBV2|NA
CASSDPRVTEAFF
TGTGCCAGCAGTGACCCCAGGGTCACTGAAGCTTTCTTT
>NA|TRBJ2-1|TRBV5-8|NA
CASSLAVAEFF
TGTGCCAGCAGCTTGGCGGTCGCGGAGTTCTTC
>NA|TRBJ2-1|TRBV2|TRBD2
CASSAGTSGGYNEQFF
TGTGCCAGCAGCGCCGGGACTAGCGGGGGTTACAATGAGCAGTTCTTC
>NA|TRBJ2-2|TRBV10-3|NA
CAISESFTGTGELFF
TGTGCCATCAGTGAGTCATTTACAGGCACCGGGGAGCTGTTTTTT
>few|TRBJ1-6|TRBV9|NA
CASSGGQSVNSPLHF
TGTGCCAGCAGCGGAGGACAGTCAGTTAATTCACCCCTCCACTTT
>NA|TRBJ1-5|TRBV20-1|NA
CSASDRGQPQHF
TGCAGTGCTAGTGACCGGGGGCAGCCCCAGCATTTT
>NA|TRBJ2-5|TRBV7-9|TRBD2
CASSAGGLAGARETQYF
TGTGCCAGCAGCGCAGGCGGCCTAGCGGGAGCGAGGGAGACCCAGTACTTC
>NA|TRBJ1-2|TRBV20-1|NA
CSASRQAENGYTF
TGCAGTGCTAGTAGGCAGGCTGAAAATGGCTACACCTTC
>NA|TRBJ2-2|TRBV12-3/TRBV12-4|NA
CASSSRGTGELFF
TGTGCCAGCAGCAGCAGGGGCACCGGGGAGCTGTTTTTT
>NA|TRBJ2-5|TRBV24-1|NA
CATRDSQETQYF
TGTGCCACCAGAGACAGTCAAGAGACCCAGTACTTC
>NA|TRBJ2-7|TRBV7-8|NA
CASSLELFSPYEQYF
TGTGCCAGCAGCTTAGAACTGTTTTCTCCCTACGAGCAGTACTTC
>NA|TRBJ1-2|TRBV5-5|TRBD1
CASRDGTDPRDGYTF
TGTGCCAGCAGGGACGGGACAGATCCCCGGGATGGCTACACCTTC
>NA|TRBJ1-5|TRBV10-3|TRBD1
CAISGTGRNQPQHF
TGTGCCATCAGCGGGACAGGGAGAAATCAGCCCCAGCATTTT
>NA|TRBJ1-1|TRBV27|NA
CASSPRWGGTEAFF
TGTGCCAGCAGCCCCCGGTGGGGCGGCACTGAAGCTTTCTTT
>NA|TRBJ1-5|TRBV27|NA
CASSLSWGRNQPQHF
TGTGCCAGCAGTTTATCGTGGGGCCGCAATCAGCCCCAGCATTTT
>NA|TRBJ1-2|TRBV28|TRBD1
CASRPGTGVNYGYTF
TGTGCCAGCAGACCAGGGACAGGGGTTAACTATGGCTACACCTTC
>NA|TRBJ2-2|TRBV25-1|TRBD1
CASSDGDRGLMNTGELFF
TGTGCCAGCAGTGACGGGGACAGGGGGCTTATGAACACCGGGGAGCTGTTTTTT
>NA|TRBJ1-1|TRBV20-1|TRBD1
CSLQGVTEAFF
TGCAGCCTACAGGGGGTAACTGAAGCTTTCTTT
>few|TRBJ1-1|TRBV5-5|NA
CASSLSGTEAFF
TGTGCCAGCAGCTTGTCCGGCACTGAAGCTTTCTTT
>NA|TRBJ2-1|TRBV19|TRBD2
CASSSPLDFRGGPLNEQFF
TGTGCCAGTAGCTCCCCATTGGATTTCCGGGGAGGGCCGCTTAATGAGCAGTTCTTC
>NA|TRBJ1-1|TRBV11-2|NA
CASSLVQGWNTEAFF
TGTGCCAGCAGCTTAGTCCAGGGTTGGAACACTGAAGCTTTCTTT
>NA|TRBJ2-5|TRBV6-5|TRBD2
CASSYSAGAPEETQYF
TGTGCCAGCAGTTACTCCGCGGGAGCCCCGGAAGAGACCCAGTACTTC
>NA|TRBJ2-3|TRBV5-6|TRBD2
CASSLLAGGSGTQYF
TGTGCCAGCAGCCTATTAGCGGGAGGATCTGGTACGCAGTATTTT
>NA|TRBJ1-5|TRBV6-6|NA
CASCYQGSNQPQHF
TGTGCCAGCTGCTACCAGGGGAGCAATCAGCCCCAGCATTTT
>NA|TRBJ2-7|TRBV28|TRBD2
CASSSSDTSGTNFYEQYF
TGTGCCAGCAGTTCATCTGATACTTCCGGGACTAACTTCTACGAGCAGTACTTC
>few|TRBJ2-3|TRBV30|TRBD1
CAWSSGGGTDTQYF
TGTGCCTGGAGCTCAGGGGGCGGCACAGATACGCAGTATTTT
>NA|TRBJ2-5|TRBV7-9|NA
CASSHLALQETQYF
TGTGCCAGCAGCCATTTAGCGCTTCAAGAGACCCAGTACTTC
>NA|TRBJ2-7|TRBV7-9|NA
CASSLVQGSYEQYF
TGTGCCAGCAGCTTAGTGCAGGGCAGCTACGAGCAGTACTTC
>NA|TRBJ1-3|TRBV7-2|TRBD1
CASSLEGTGNSGNTIYF
TGTGCCAGCAGCTTAGAGGGGACAGGGAACTCTGGAAACACCATATATTTT
>NA|TRBJ1-1|TRBV4-3|NA
CASSQDGREDTEAFF
TGCGCCAGCAGCCAAGATGGGAGGGAGGACACTGAAGCTTTCTTT